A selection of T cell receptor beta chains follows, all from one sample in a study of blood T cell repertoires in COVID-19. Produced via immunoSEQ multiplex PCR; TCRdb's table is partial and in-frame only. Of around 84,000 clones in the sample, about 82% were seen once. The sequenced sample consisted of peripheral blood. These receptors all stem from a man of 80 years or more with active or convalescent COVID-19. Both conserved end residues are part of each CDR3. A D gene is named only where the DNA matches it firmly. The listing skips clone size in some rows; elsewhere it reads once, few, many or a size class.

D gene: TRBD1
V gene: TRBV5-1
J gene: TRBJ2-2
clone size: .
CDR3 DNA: TGCGCCAGCAGCTTGGCCGGAGGAACAGGGGGAACCGGGGAGCTGTTTTTT
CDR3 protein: CASSLAGGTGGTGELFF

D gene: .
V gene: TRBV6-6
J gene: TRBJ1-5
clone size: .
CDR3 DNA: TGTGCCAGCACTCCTGGCAATCAGCCCCAGCATTTT
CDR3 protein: CASTPGNQPQHF

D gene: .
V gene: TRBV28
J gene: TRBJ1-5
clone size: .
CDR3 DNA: TGTGCCAGCAGTTCCGCAGGCGGGTGGCATTTT
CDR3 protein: CASSSAGGWHF

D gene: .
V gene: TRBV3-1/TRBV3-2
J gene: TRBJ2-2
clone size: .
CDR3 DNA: TGTGCCAGCAGCATCCGCGGGACGAACACCGGGGAGCTGTTTTTT
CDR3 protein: CASSIRGTNTGELFF

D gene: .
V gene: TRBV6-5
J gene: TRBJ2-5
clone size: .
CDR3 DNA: TGTGCCAGCAGTTACATAGGGGAATCAGGAGAGACCCAGTACTTC
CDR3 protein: CASSYIGESGETQYF

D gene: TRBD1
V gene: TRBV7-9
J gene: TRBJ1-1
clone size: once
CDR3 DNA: TGTGCCAGCAGCGACCAGGACAGGGGACGGGGCACTGAAGCTTTCTTT
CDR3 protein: CASSDQDRGRGTEAFF

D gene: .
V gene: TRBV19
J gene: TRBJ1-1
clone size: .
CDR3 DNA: TGTGCCAGTAGCGGGTACGGTGAAGCTTTCTTT
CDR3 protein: CASSGYGEAFF

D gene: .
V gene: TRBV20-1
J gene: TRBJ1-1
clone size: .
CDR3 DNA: TGCAGTGCCATAGCACTCGATGAAGCTTTCTTT
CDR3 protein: CSAIALDEAFF

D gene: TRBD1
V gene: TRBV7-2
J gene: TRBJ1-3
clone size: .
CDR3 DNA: TGTGCCAGCAGCTTCGAGGGGGCGCCTGGAAACACCATATATTTT
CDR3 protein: CASSFEGAPGNTIYF

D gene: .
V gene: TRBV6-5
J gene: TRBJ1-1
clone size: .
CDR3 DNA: TGTGCCAGCTACAGGGACACTGAAGCTTTCTTT
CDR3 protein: CASYRDTEAFF

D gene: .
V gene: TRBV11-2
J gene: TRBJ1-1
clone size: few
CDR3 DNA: TGTGCCAGCAGCTGGAGGGGGGGGAACACTGAAGCTTTCTTT
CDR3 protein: CASSWRGGNTEAFF

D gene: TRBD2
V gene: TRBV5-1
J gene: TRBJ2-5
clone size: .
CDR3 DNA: TGCGCCAGCAGCTTGCAGGGGACTAGCGGGGGACAAGAGACCCAGTACTTC
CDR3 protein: CASSLQGTSGGQETQYF

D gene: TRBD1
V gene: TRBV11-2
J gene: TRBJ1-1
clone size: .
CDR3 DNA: TGTGCCAGCAGCGACCGGGACAGGGGGCTTCGGACTGAAGCTTTCTTT
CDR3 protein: CASSDRDRGLRTEAFF

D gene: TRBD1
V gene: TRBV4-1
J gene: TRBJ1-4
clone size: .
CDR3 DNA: TGCGCCAGCAGAACCGTGGACAGGGGATTCGAAAAACTGTTTTTT
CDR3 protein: CASRTVDRGFEKLFF

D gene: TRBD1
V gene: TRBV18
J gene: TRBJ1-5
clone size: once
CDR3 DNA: TGTGCCAGCTCACCCAGGGGGCTTCAGCCCCAGCATTTT
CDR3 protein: CASSPRGLQPQHF

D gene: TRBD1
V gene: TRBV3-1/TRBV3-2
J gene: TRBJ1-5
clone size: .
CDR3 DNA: TGTGCCAGCAGCCAAGGGGACAGGGTTCCCAATCAGCCCCAGCATTTT
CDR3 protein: CASSQGDRVPNQPQHF

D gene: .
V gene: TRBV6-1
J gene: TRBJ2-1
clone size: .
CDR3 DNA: TGTGCCAGCAGTGAAATAGCAAATAGGGGAAATGAGCAGTTCTTC
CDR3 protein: CASSEIANRGNEQFF

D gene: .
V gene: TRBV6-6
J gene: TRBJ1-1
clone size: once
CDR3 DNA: TGTGCCAGCACGAGACAAGGGGCCAACACTGAAGCTTTCTTT
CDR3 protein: CASTRQGANTEAFF

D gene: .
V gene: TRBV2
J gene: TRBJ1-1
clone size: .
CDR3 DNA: TGTGCCAGCACCCGGGCGGGGGAGGGCACTGAAGCTTTCTTT
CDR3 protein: CASTRAGEGTEAFF

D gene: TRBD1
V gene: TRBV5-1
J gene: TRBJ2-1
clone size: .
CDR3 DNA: TGCGCCAGCAGCCAGGGACAGAATAATGAGCAGTTCTTC
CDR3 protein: CASSQGQNNEQFF

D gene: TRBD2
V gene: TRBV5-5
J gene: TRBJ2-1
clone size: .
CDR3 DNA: TGTGCCAGCAGCTTGGCCAATGTAGGGACTAGCGGGCCTAATGAGCAGTTCTTC
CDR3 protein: CASSLANVGTSGPNEQFF

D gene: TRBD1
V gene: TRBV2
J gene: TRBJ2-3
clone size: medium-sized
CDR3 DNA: TGTGCCAGCAGGAAGGACAGGGGTTACACAGATACGCAGTATTTT
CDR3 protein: CASRKDRGYTDTQYF

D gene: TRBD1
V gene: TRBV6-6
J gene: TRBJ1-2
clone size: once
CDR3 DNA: TGTGCCAGCAGTTTCTCGGGACAGGGGGCGAATGGCTACACCTTC
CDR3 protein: CASSFSGQGANGYTF

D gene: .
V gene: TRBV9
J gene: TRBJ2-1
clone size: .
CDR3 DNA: TGTGCCAGCAGCGCAACCAGCGGAAGCTCCTACAATGAGCAGTTCTTC
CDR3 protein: CASSATSGSSYNEQFF

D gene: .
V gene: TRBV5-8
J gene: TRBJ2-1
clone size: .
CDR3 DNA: TGTGCCAGCAGCTTGGACAGGGAGAGAGGGCAGTTCTTC
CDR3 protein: CASSLDRERGQFF

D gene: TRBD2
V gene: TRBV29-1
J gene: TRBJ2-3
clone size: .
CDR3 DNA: TGCAGCGGGGGGGACGACCTCAAACCGGGAGGTACGCAGTATTTT
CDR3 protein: CSGGDDLKPGGTQYF

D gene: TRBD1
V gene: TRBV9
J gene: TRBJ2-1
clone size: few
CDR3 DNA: TGTGCCAGCAGCGTAGAGGGGGGGACAGGGGATGAGCAGTTCTTC
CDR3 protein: CASSVEGGTGDEQFF

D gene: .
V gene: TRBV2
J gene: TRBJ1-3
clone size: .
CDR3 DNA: TGTGCCAGCAGTGATCAGTTCTCTGGAAACACCATATATTTT
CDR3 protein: CASSDQFSGNTIYF

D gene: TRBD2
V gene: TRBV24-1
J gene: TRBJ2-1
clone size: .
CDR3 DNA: TGTGCCACCAGTGATTCGAGGTGGGGGGGGAGATACAATGAGCAGTTCTTC
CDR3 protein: CATSDSRWGGRYNEQFF

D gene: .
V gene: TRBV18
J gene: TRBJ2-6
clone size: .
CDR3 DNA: TGTGCCAGCTCACCAACGGGAATGGTTGGGGCCAACGTCCTGACTTTC
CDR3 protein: CASSPTGMVGANVLTF

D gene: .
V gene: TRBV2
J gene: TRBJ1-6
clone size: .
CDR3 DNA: TGTGCCAGCAGACAGGACCAACATTCACCCCTCCACTTT
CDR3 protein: CASRQDQHSPLHF

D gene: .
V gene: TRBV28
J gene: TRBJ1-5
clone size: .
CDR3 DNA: TGTGCCAGCAGACCTAGTGAGGTTGGACAGCCCCAGCATTTT
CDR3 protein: CASRPSEVGQPQHF

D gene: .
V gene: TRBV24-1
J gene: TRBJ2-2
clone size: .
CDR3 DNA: TGTGCCTCCAGGTCCGGGGGCACCGGGGAGCTGTTTTTT
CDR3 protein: CASRSGGTGELFF

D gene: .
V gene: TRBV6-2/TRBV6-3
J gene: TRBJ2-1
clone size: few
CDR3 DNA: TGTGCCAGCAGTGCTTGGCGGGTGTCCTACAATGAGCAGTTCTTC
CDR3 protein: CASSAWRVSYNEQFF

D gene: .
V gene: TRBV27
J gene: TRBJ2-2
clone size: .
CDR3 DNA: TGTGCCAGCAGGCTCTATAAAGACACCGGGGAGCTGTTTTTT
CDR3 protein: CASRLYKDTGELFF

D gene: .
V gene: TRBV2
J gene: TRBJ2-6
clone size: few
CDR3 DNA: TGTGCCAGCATTCATCAGGGCAGTTCTCTAGCGTCTGGGGCCAACGTCCTGACTTTC
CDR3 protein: CASIHQGSSLASGANVLTF

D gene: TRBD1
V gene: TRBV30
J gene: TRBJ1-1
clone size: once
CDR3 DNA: TGTGCCTGGAGTACCCAACCCAGGGGGCGGGAAGCTTTCTTT
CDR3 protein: CAWSTQPRGREAFF

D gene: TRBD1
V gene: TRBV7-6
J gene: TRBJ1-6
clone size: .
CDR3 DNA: TGTGCCAGCAGCTCGCTGGACAGGGCATTGTATTCACCCCTCCACTTT
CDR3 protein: CASSSLDRALYSPLHF

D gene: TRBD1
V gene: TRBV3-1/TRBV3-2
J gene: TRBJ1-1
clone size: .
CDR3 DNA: TGTGCCAGCAGCCATTCTACCGGGACAGGCAGAAACACTGAAGCTTTCTTT
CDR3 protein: CASSHSTGTGRNTEAFF

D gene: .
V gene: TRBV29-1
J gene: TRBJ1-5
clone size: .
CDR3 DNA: TGCAGCGGGCCCTACAGGGCGAACGGGCAGCCCCAGCATTTT
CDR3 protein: CSGPYRANGQPQHF

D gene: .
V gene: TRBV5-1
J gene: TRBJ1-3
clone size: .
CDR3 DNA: TGCGCCAGCAGCCCCTTCGCCTCCGGGACATTGCGCACCATATATTTT
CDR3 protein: CASSPFASGTLRTIYF

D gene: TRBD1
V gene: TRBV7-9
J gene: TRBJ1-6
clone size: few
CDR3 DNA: TGTGCCAGCAGCTCAGAAACAGGGGCGCTTGACTTT
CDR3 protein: CASSSETGALDF

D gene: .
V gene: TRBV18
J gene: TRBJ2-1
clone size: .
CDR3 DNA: TGTGCCAGCTCACCACGGGCGGGTGTGGATGAGCAGTTCTTC
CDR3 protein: CASSPRAGVDEQFF

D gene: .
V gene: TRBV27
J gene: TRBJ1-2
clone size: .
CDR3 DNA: TGTGCCAGCAGTCCCTTGGTGGCTGATGGCTACACCTTC
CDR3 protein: CASSPLVADGYTF

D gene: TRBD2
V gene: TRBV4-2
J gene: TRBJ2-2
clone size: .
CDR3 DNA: TGTGCCAGCAGCCAAGATTCAGCGGGGGAGGGGACCGGGGAGCTGTTTTTT
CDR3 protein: CASSQDSAGEGTGELFF

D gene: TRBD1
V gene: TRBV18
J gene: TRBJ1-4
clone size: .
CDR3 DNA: TGTGCCAGCTCCCAAGGACAGGGGGCGGAAAAACTGTTTTTT
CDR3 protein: CASSQGQGAEKLFF

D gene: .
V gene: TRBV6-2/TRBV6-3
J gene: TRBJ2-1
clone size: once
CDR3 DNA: TGTGCCAGCAGTTACTTTAGAGAGCAGTTCTTC
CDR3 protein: CASSYFREQFF

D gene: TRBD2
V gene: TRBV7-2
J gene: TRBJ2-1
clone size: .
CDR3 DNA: TGTGCCAGCAGCCGCAGCGGGGGGGCCTGGACCGATGAGCAGTTCTTC
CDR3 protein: CASSRSGGAWTDEQFF

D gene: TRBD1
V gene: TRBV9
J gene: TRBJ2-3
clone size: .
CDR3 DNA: TGTGCCAGCAATCTGCGGGACAGGGGTCCAGATACGCAGTATTTT
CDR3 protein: CASNLRDRGPDTQYF

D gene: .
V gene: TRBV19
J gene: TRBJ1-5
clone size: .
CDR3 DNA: TGTGCCAGTAGCTCTGGGGGCGATCAGCCCCAGCATTTT
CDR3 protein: CASSSGGDQPQHF

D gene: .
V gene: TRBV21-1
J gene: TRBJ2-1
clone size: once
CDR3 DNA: TGTGCCAGCAGCGGCGGGGACAGGAGTGACCGAGAGCAGTTCTTC
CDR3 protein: CASSGGDRSDREQFF

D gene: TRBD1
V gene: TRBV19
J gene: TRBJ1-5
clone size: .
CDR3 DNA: TGTGCCAGTAGAACAGGGGATCCGAATCAGCCCCAGCATTTT
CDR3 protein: CASRTGDPNQPQHF

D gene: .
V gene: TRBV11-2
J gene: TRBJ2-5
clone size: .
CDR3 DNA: TGTGCCAGCAGCACCCAGAGGTCCGCCGAGACCCAGTACTTC
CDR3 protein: CASSTQRSAETQYF

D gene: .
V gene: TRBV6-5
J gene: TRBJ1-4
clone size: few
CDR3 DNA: TGTGCCAGCAGTATTGGCAGGGGTTCTGAAAAACTGTTTTTT
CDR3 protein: CASSIGRGSEKLFF

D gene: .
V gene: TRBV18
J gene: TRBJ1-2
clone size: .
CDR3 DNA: TGTGCCAGCTCACCATCCGGGACACCGTCCTATGGCTACACCTTC
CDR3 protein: CASSPSGTPSYGYTF

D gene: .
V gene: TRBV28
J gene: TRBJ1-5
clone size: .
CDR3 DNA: TGTGCCAGCAGTTCCCGGCGGGGGGATAGCAATCAGCCCCAGCATTTT
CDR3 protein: CASSSRRGDSNQPQHF

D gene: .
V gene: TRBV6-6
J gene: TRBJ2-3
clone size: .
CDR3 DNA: TGTGCCAGCAGTTACAGCCGACGCGGTGCAGATACGCAGTATTTT
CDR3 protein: CASSYSRRGADTQYF

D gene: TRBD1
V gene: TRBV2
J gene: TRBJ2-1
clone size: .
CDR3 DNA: TGTGCCAGCAGTTTGGACAGGGTGGGCTACAATGAGCAGTTCTTC
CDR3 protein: CASSLDRVGYNEQFF